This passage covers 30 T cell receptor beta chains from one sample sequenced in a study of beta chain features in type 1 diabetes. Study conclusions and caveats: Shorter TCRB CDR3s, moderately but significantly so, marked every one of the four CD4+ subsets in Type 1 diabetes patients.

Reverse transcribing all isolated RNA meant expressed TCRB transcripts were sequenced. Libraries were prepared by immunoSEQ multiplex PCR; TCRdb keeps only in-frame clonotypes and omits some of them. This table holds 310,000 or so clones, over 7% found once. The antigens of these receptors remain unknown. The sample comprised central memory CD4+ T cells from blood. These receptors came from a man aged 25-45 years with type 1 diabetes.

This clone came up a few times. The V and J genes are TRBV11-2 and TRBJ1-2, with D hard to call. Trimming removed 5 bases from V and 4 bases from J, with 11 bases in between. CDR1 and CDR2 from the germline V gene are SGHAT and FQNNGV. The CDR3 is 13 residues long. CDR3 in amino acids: CASSLAGSYGYTF. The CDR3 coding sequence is TGTGCCAGCAGCCTAGCGGGGTCCTATGGCTACACCTTC.

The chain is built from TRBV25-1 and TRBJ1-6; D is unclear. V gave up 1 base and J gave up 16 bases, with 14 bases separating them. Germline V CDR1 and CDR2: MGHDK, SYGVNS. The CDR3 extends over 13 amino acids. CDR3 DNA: TGTGCCAGCAGTGAATTGACTAGGCGGTTTCTCCACTTT. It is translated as CASSELTRRFLHF.

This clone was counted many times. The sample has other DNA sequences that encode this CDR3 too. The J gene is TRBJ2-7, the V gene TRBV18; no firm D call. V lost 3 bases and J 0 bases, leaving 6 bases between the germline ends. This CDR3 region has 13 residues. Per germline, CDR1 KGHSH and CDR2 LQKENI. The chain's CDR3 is CASSPSSSYEQYF. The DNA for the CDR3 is TGTGCCAGCTCACCTTCTAGCTCCTACGAGCAGTACTTC.

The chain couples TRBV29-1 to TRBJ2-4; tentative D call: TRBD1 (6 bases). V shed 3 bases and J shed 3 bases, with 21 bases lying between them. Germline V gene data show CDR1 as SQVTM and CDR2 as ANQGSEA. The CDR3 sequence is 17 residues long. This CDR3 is CSVDGTRSLGGKNIQYF. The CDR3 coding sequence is TGCAGCGTTGACGGGACAAGGAGCCTCGGTGGCAAAAACATTCAGTACTTC. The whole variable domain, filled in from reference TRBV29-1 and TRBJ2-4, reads SAVISQKPSRDICQRGTSLTIQCQVDSQVTMMFWYRQQPGQSLTLIATANQGSEATYESGFVIDKFPISRPNLTFSTLTVSNMSPEDSSIYLCSVDGTRSLGGKNIQYFGAGTRLSVL.

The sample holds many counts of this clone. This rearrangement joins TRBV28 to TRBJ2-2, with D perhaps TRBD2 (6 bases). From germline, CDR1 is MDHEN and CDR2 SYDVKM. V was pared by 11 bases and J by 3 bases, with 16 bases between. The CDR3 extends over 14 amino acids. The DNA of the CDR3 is TGTGCCGGGCGACAGCGGGCCTACACCGGGGAGCTGTTTTTT. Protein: CAGRQRAYTGELFF.

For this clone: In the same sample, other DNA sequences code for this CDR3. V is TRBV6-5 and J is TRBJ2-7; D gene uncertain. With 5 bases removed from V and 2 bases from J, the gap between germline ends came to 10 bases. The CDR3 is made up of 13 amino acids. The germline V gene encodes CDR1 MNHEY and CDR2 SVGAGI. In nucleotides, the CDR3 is TGTGCCAGCAGTGGTCAGGCCGCCTACGAGCAGTACTTC. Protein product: CASSGQAAYEQYF.

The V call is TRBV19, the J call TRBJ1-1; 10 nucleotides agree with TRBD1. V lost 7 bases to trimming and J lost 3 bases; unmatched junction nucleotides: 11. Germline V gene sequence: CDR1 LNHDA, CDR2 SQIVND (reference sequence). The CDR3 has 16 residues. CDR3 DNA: TGTGCCAGTATCCCATCCCCGGGACAGGGGTACACTGAAGCTTTCTTT. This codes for CASIPSPGQGYTEAFF.

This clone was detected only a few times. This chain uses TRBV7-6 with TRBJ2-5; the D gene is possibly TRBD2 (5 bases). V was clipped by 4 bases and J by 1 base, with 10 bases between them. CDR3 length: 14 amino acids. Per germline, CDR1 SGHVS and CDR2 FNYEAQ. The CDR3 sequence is CASSSGGFQETQYF. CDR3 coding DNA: TGTGCCAGCAGCTCCGGAGGCTTCCAAGAGACCCAGTACTTC.

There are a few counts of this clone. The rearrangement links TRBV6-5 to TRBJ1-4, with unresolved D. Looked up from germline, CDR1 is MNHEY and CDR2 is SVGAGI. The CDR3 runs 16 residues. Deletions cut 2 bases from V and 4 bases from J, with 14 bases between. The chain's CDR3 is CASSYHGARNNEKLFF. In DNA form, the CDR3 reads TGTGCCAGCAGTTACCACGGCGCAAGGAATAATGAAAAACTGTTTTTT.

The CDR3 DNA follows: TGTGCCAGCCATCAGGGGGGCCCTGAAGCTTTCTTT. Its protein product is CASHQGGPEAFF. The rearrangement joins TRBV30 to TRBJ1-1, with 7 nucleotides matching TRBD1. The V and J ends lost 8 bases and 6 bases, in that order; junction bases with no gene match: 9. The CDR3 contains 12 residues. Germline CDR1 is GTSNPN and CDR2 is SVGIG (reference sequence).

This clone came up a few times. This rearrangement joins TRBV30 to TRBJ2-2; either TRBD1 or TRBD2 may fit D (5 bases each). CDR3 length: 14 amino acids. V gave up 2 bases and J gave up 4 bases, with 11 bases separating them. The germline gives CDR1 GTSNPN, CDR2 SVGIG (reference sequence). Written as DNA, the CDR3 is TGTGCCTGGAGTAAAGTCGGGGCCACCGGGGAGCTGTTTTTT. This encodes CAWSKVGATGELFF.

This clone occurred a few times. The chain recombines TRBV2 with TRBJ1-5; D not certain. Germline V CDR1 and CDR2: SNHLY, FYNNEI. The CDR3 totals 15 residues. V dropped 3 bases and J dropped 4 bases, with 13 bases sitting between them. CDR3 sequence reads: CASSDLATENQPQHF. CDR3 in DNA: TGTGCCAGCAGTGATTTGGCCACAGAGAATCAGCCCCAGCATTTT. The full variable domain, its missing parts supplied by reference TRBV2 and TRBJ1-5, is EPEVTQTPSHQVTQMGQEVILRCVPISNHLYFYWYRQILGQKVEFLVSFYNNEISEKSEIFDDQFSVERPDGSNFTLKIRSTKLEDSAMYFCASSDLATENQPQHFGDGTRLSIL.

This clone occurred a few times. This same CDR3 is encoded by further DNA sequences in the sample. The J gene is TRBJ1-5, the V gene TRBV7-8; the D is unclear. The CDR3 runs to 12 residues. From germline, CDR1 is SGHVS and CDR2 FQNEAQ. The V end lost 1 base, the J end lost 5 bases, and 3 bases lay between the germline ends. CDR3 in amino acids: CASSLGDQPQHF. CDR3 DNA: TGTGCCAGCAGCTTAGGCGATCAGCCCCAGCATTTT.

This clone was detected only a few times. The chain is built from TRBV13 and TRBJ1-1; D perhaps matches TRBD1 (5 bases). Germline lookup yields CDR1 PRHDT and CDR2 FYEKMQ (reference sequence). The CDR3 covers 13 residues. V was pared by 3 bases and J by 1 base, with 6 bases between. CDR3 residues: CASSFDRNTEAFF. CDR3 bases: TGTGCCAGCAGCTTCGACAGGAACACTGAAGCTTTCTTT.

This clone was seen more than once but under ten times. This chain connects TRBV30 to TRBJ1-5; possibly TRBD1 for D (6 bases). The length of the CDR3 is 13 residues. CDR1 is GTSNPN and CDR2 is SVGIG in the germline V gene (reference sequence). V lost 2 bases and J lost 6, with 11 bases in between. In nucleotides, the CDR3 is TGTGCCTGGAGTTTGCAGGGGAGTCAGCCCCAGCATTTT. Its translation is CAWSLQGSQPQHF.

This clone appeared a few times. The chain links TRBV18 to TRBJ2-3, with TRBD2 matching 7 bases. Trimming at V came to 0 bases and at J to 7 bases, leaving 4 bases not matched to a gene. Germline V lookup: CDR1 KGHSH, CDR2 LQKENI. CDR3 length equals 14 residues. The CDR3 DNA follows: TGTGCCAGCTCACCACCGCTAAGCGGGAATACGCAGTATTTT. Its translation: CASSPPLSGNTQYF. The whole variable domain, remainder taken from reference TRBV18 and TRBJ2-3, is NAGVMQNPRHLVRRRGQEARLRCSPMKGHSHVYWYRQLPEEGLKFMVYLQKENIIDESGMPKERFSAEFPKEGPSILRIQQVVRGDSAAYFCASSPPLSGNTQYFGPGTRLTVL.

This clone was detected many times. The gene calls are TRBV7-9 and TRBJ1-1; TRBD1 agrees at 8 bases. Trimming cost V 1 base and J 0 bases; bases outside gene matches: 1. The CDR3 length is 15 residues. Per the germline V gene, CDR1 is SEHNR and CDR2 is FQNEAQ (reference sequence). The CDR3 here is CASSLGTGMNTEAFF. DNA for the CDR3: TGTGCCAGCAGCTTAGGGACAGGGATGAACACTGAAGCTTTCTTT.

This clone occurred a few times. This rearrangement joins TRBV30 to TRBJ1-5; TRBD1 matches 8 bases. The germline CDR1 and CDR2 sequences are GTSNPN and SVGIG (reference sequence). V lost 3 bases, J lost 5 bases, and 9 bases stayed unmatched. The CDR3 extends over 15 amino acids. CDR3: CAWRRTGLKDQPQHF. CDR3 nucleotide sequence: TGTGCCTGGAGGAGGACAGGGTTGAAAGATCAGCCCCAGCATTTT.

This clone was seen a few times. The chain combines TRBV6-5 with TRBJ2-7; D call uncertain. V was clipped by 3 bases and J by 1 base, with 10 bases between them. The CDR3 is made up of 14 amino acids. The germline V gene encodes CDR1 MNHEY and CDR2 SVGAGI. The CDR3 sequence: CASSYQERSYEQYF. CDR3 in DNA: TGTGCCAGCAGTTATCAGGAGAGATCCTACGAGCAGTACTTC.

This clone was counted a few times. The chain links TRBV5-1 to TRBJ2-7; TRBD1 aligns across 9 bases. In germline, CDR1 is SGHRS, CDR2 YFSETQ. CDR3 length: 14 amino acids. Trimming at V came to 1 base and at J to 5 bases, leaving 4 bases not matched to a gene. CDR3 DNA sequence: TGCGCCAGCAGCTTGAGGACAGGGGTGGACGAGCAGTACTTC. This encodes CASSLRTGVDEQYF.

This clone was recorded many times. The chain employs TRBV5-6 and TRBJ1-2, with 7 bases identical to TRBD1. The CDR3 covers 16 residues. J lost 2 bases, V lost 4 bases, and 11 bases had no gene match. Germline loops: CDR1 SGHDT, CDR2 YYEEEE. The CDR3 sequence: CASSQGQSPLNYGYTF. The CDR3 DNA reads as TGTGCCAGCAGCCAGGGACAGAGCCCCCTAAACTATGGCTACACCTTC.

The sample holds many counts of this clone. In DNA, the CDR3 is TGTGCCAGCAGCTTAAGTCCGACCCAAGAGACCCAGTACTTC. As protein: CASSLSPTQETQYF. The chain recombines TRBV7-2 with TRBJ2-5; D gene uncertain. Trimming took off 2 bases at V and 1 base at J, with 8 bases between the two ends. The CDR3 totals 14 residues. Germline V gene sequence: CDR1 SGHTA, CDR2 FQGNSA. Full variable domain (missing parts from reference TRBV7-2 and TRBJ2-5): GAGVSQSPSNKVTEKGKDVELRCDPISGHTALYWYRQSLGQGLEFLIYFQGNSAPDKSGLPSDRFSAERTGGSVSTLTIQRTQQEDSAVYLCASSLSPTQETQYFGPGTRLLVL.

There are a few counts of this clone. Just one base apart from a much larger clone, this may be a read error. The CDR3 sequence is CASSTAYEQYF. CDR3 bases: TGTGCCAGCAGCACTGCCTACGAGCAGTACTTC. The chain links TRBV7-2 to TRBJ2-7; D is unclear. Germline assignment: CDR1 SGHTA and CDR2 FQGNSA. The V end lost 5 bases, the J end lost 2 bases, and 4 bases lay between the germline ends. This CDR3 is built from 11 residues.

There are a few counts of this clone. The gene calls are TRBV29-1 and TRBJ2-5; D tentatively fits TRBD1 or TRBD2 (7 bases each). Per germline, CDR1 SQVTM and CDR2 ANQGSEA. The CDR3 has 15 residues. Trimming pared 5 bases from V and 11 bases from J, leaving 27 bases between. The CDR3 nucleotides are TGCAGCGTTCACCTGGCCAGGGGGACCGGGCGGGAGCAGTACTTC. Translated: CSVHLARGTGREQYF.

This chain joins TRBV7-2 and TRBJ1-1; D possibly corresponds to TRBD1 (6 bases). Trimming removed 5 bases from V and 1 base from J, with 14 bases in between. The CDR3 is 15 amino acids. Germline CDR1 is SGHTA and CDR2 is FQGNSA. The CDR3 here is CASSPAQGQNTEAFF. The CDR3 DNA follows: TGTGCCAGCAGCCCGGCCCAGGGACAGAACACTGAAGCTTTCTTT. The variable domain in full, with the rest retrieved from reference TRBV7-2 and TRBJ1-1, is GAGVSQSPSNKVTEKGKDVELRCDPISGHTALYWYRQSLGQGLEFLIYFQGNSAPDKSGLPSDRFSAERTGGSVSTLTIQRTQQEDSAVYLCASSPAQGQNTEAFFGQGTRLTVV.

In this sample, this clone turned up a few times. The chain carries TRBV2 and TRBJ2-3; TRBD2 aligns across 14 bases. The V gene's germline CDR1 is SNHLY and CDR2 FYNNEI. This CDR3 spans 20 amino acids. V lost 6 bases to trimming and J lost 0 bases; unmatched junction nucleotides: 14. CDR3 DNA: TGTGCCAGCAGCCTCCCCGTGGGACTAGCGGGGGCCCAAAGCACAGATACGCAGTATTTT. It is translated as CASSLPVGLAGAQSTDTQYF.

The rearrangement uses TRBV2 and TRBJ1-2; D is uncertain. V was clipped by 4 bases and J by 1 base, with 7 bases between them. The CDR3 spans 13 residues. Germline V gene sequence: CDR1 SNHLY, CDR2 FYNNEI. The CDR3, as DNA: TGTGCCAGCAGTGTCAACAGTAACTATGGCTACACCTTC. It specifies CASSVNSNYGYTF.

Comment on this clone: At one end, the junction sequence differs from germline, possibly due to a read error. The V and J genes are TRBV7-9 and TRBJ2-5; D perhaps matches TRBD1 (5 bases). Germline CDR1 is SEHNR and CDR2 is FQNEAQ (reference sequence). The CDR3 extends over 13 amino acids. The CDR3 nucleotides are TGTGCCAGCAGCCCAATAGGACAAGAGATCCAGTACTTC. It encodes CASSPIGQEIQYF. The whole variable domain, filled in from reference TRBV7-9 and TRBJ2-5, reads DTGVSQNPRHKITKRGQNVTFRCDPISEHNRLYWYRQTLGQGPEFLTYFQNEAQLEKSRLLSDRFSAERPKGSFSTLEIQRTEQGDSAMYLCASSPIGQEIQYFGPGTRLLVL.

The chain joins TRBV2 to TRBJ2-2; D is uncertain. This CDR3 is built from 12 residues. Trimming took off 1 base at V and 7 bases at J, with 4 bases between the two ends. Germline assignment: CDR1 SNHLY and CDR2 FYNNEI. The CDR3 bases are TGTGCCAGCAGTGAAGAGGTCGGGGAGCTGTTTTTT. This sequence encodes CASSEEVGELFF.

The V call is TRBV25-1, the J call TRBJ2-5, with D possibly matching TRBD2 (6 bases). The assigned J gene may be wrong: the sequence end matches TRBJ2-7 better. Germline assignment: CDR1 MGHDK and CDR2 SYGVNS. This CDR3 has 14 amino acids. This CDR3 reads CASSVAGSTYEQYF. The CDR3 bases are TGTGCCAGCAGTGTGGCGGGAAGCACCTACGAGCAGTACTTC.